The 9 T cell receptor beta chains listed next were all sequenced from one sample in a study of ipilimumab plus nivolumab after autologous stem cell transplantation. Assay: immunoSEQ multiplex PCR; the TCRdb copy retains only in-frame clones and omits some. The sample records 37,000 or so clones, 85% to 95% being singletons. The specimen was PBMCs, collected in a trial of ipilimumab plus nivolumab as post-transplant consolidation. The receptors here all came from a male donor with multiple myeloma.

The V call is TRBV5-1, the J call TRBJ2-3; 7 nucleotides line up with TRBD1. Germline loops: CDR1 SGHRS, CDR2 YFSETQ. This CDR3 region has 15 residues. V shed 1 base, J shed 3 bases, and the junction held 5 bases outside the gene matches. The CDR3 spells CASSLRQGETDTQYF. DNA for the CDR3: TGCGCCAGCAGCTTGCGCCAGGGGGAAACAGATACGCAGTATTTT. The whole variable domain, filled in from reference TRBV5-1 and TRBJ2-3, reads KAGVTQTPRYLIKTRGQQVTLSCSPISGHRSVSWYQQTPGQGLQFLFEYFSETQRNKGNFPGRFSGRQFSNSRSEMNVSTLELGDSALYLCASSLRQGETDTQYFGPGTRLTVL.

V is TRBV27 and J is TRBJ1-1, with TRBD1 identical over 9 bases. Germline V gives CDR1 MNHEY, CDR2 SMNVEV (reference sequence). The CDR3 is 17 amino acids. Trimming removed 2 bases from V and 1 base from J; junction bases left unmatched: 8. For the CDR3, the DNA is TGTGCCAGCAGTTTAGGACAGGGGCTATTTCAGAACACTGAAGCTTTCTTT. It translates to CASSLGQGLFQNTEAFF.

The chain carries TRBV18 and TRBJ1-4, with D tentatively TRBD1 (5 bases). Germline V gene sequence: CDR1 KGHSH, CDR2 LQKENI. Trimming took off 4 bases at V and 6 bases at J, with 9 bases between the two ends. There are 13 residues in the CDR3. Written as DNA, the CDR3 is TGTGCCAGCTCACAGGGGTGGGATGAAAAACTGTTTTTT. Translated, it gives CASSQGWDEKLFF.

The DNA for the CDR3 is TGTGCCATCAGTTTTGGACAACACAATGAGCAGTTCTTC. Translation: CAISFGQHNEQFF. The V call is TRBV10-3, the J call TRBJ2-1, with D possibly TRBD1 on 5 matching bases. Germline CDR1 ENHRY, CDR2 SYGVKD. The CDR3 length is 13 residues. V lost 5 bases and J 5 bases, leaving 10 bases between the germline ends.

The chain carries TRBV7-3 and TRBJ2-3; D is possibly TRBD1 or TRBD2 (5 bases each). The CDR3 has 16 residues. Trimming cost V 5 bases and J 1 base, with 16 bases left between them. Germline V gene sequence: CDR1 SGHTA, CDR2 FQGTGA. The CDR3 reads CASSQRGSVRTDTQYF. Here the CDR3 DNA reads TGTGCCAGCAGCCAAAGGGGTAGCGTCCGCACAGATACGCAGTATTTT.

The rearrangement links TRBV9 to TRBJ2-2; D remains unclear. The CDR3 extends over 15 amino acids. Germline V gene data show CDR1 as SGDLS and CDR2 as YYNGEE. V was clipped by 0 bases and J by 1 base, with 7 bases between them. In nucleotides, the CDR3 is TGTGCCAGCAGCGTAGGGCAAAGGAACACCGGGGAGCTGTTTTTT. Protein sequence: CASSVGQRNTGELFF.

The chain is built from TRBV6-6 and TRBJ1-2; D is ambiguous. Looked up from germline, CDR1 is MNHNY and CDR2 is SVGAGI (reference sequence). Deletions cut 2 bases from V and 7 bases from J, with 17 bases between. The CDR3 is made up of 15 amino acids. The CDR3 loop is CASSYETPYLSGYTF. CDR3 in DNA: TGTGCCAGCAGTTACGAGACACCATATTTAAGTGGCTACACCTTC.

The chain employs TRBV6-5 and TRBJ1-1; TRBD1 might be the D (5 bases). With 4 bases removed from V and 4 bases from J, the gap between germline ends came to 16 bases. Germline V gene sequence: CDR1 MNHEY, CDR2 SVGAGI. This CDR3 contains 15 residues. As DNA, the CDR3 is TGTGCCAGCAGTTCCGGGGTTAATGGGGGCACTGAAGCTTTCTTT. Its translation is CASSSGVNGGTEAFF.

This chain joins TRBV30 and TRBJ1-5; D might be TRBD1 (5 bases). The germline gives CDR1 GTSNPN, CDR2 SVGIG (reference sequence). This CDR3 is built from 15 residues. The V gene lost 0 bases and the J gene lost 7 bases, with 16 bases spanning the gap. CDR3 residues: CAWSVRGGVGQPQHF. The CDR3 nucleotides read TGTGCCTGGAGTGTACGGGGAGGGGTGGGGCAGCCCCAGCATTTT.